This is a list of T cell receptor beta chains from one sample in a study of CD8 T cells in Susac syndrome. MiXCR, run by TCRdb on the immunoSEQ multiplex PCR reads, gives a single entry per CDR3 protein. The table includes approximately 150,000 distinct CDR3 sequences, roughly 95% detected once. Sequenced material: CD4+ T cells from PBMCs. The receptors were gathered from a human donor in good health. Both conserved end residues are part of each CDR3. The size field is filled for only some rows; it gives once, few, many or a size class.

abundance: -
v_gene: TRBV18
CDR3aa: CASSPQPGTGGGSEQFF

abundance: -
v_gene: TRBV29-1
CDR3aa: CSVEVGAGETQYF

abundance: -
v_gene: TRBV12-3/TRBV12-4
CDR3aa: CASRPGPNTDTQYF

abundance: -
v_gene: TRBV4-2
CDR3aa: CASSQAGPYGYTF

abundance: -
v_gene: TRBV12-3/TRBV12-4
CDR3aa: CASSFLAGASDTQYF

abundance: -
v_gene: TRBV3-1
CDR3aa: CASSQEGQTQYF

abundance: once
v_gene: TRBV4-1
CDR3aa: CASSRVTGTSGEYEQYF

abundance: -
v_gene: TRBV7-7
CDR3aa: CASSPVVGGETQYF

abundance: -
v_gene: TRBV20-1
CDR3aa: CSATRTGINEKLFF

abundance: -
v_gene: TRBV4-2
CDR3aa: CASSQEVRTSGGSGELFF

abundance: -
v_gene: TRBV5-4
CDR3aa: CASSATSGGASSGELFF

abundance: -
v_gene: TRBV20-1
CDR3aa: CSATPPGVSYTF

abundance: -
v_gene: TRBV6-2/TRBV6-3
CDR3aa: CASSYSLWDKGARTGELFF

abundance: once
v_gene: TRBV20-1
CDR3aa: CSASSGGEWNEQFF

abundance: -
v_gene: TRBV6-5
CDR3aa: CASSWTTDTEAFF

abundance: -
v_gene: TRBV5-4
CDR3aa: CASSLGQREEKLFF

abundance: -
v_gene: TRBV5-6
CDR3aa: CASSLEPVNSYEQYF

abundance: -
v_gene: TRBV10-3
CDR3aa: CAISDSDTQYF

abundance: once
v_gene: TRBV7-2
CDR3aa: CASSLEGSGNYGYTF

abundance: -
v_gene: TRBV2
CDR3aa: CAVGSDEQFF

abundance: once
v_gene: TRBV29-1
CDR3aa: CSVETEGGTEAFF

abundance: -
v_gene: TRBV5-1
CDR3aa: CASSLDRPPDTQYF

abundance: -
v_gene: TRBV4-1
CDR3aa: CASSQVGIMETQYF

abundance: -
v_gene: TRBV7-9
CDR3aa: CASSLKGDQPQHF

abundance: -
v_gene: TRBV7-7
CDR3aa: CASSATSGGNTGELFF

abundance: -
v_gene: TRBV7-9
CDR3aa: CASSLGSASNQPQHF

abundance: -
v_gene: TRBV29-1
CDR3aa: CSVEGGQGGTGNTIYF

abundance: -
v_gene: TRBV5-1
CDR3aa: CASSMEGGNPYEQYF

abundance: -
v_gene: TRBV3-1
CDR3aa: CASSPGTTQPGRETQYF

abundance: -
v_gene: TRBV9
CDR3aa: CASSVQGPEKLFF

abundance: -
v_gene: TRBV7-2
CDR3aa: CASSFRTSGGLNTGELFF